A single sample is the source of the 27 T cell receptor beta chains below, sequenced in a study of siplizumab effects on memory and regulatory T cells. The data were produced by immunoSEQ multiplex PCR, yet TCRdb's version contains in-frame clones alone and is incomplete. The sample contains some 70,000 clones, approximately 89% of which appear only once. Sequencing was carried out using Tregs sorted from blood. Receptors were obtained from a human donor in good health.

The chain uses TRBV5-1 and TRBJ2-5, with unresolved D. The V gene's germline CDR1 is SGHRS and CDR2 YFSETQ. The V and J ends lost 4 bases and 4 bases respectively, with 11 bases between them. This CDR3 has 13 residues. The CDR3 DNA reads as TGCGCCAGCAGCACGGACCGAGGAGAGACCCAGTACTTC. This sequence encodes CASSTDRGETQYF.

This chain uses TRBV28 with TRBJ1-1; D unresolved. V gave up 3 bases and J gave up 2 bases, with 10 bases separating them. Per germline, CDR1 MDHEN and CDR2 SYDVKM. This CDR3 comprises 14 residues. This CDR3 is CASSFSRANTEAFF. The DNA for the CDR3 is TGTGCCAGCAGTTTTTCTAGGGCTAACACTGAAGCTTTCTTT.

V and J are TRBV7-3 and TRBJ2-3; D is ambiguous. CDR1 and CDR2 from the germline V gene are SGHTA and FQGTGA. This CDR3 is 16 amino acids long. The ends were cut back, 2 bases at V and 0 bases at J, with 12 bases in the middle. The CDR3 coding sequence is TGTGCCAGCAGCTTATCTTCGTCTAGAAGCACAGATACGCAGTATTTT. Protein product: CASSLSSSRSTDTQYF.

J is TRBJ2-7 and V is TRBV5-1; possible D gene TRBD1, 5 bases. The CDR3 is 14 residues long. The germline V gene has CDR1 SGHRS and CDR2 YFSETQ. V was cut by 6 bases and J by 6 bases, with 19 bases left in between. The CDR3 reads CASKDGGRVSEQYF. CDR3 bases: TGCGCCAGCAAGGATGGCGGCAGGGTCAGCGAGCAGTACTTC.

Only one count was recorded for this clone. CDR3 in amino acids: CASSGLARGEQYF. CDR3 sequence (DNA): TGTGCCAGCAGTGGACTAGCCCGGGGCGAGCAGTACTTC. The V and J genes are TRBV7-8 and TRBJ2-7, with 8 bases aligning to TRBD2. This CDR3 has 13 amino acids. Germline V gene lookup returns CDR1 SGHVS and CDR2 FQNEAQ. The V segment lost 6 bases and the J segment 6 bases; nucleotides outside the gene matches: 7.

The rearrangement uses TRBV7-3 and TRBJ2-7; TRBD2 matches at 8 bases. This CDR3 spans 14 amino acids. Germline assignment: CDR1 SGHTA and CDR2 FQGTGA. V shed 5 bases and J 4 bases; nucleotides not matched to a gene: 7. The CDR3 DNA reads as TGTGCCAGCAGCCCCATGAGCGGGAGTTACGAGCAGTACTTC. Translating it yields CASSPMSGSYEQYF.

This chain joins TRBV19 and TRBJ2-3; TRBD2 aligns across 8 bases. The CDR3 spans 14 residues. Germline assignment: CDR1 LNHDA and CDR2 SQIVND (reference sequence). Trimming removed 5 bases from V and 8 bases from J; junction bases left unmatched: 9. The CDR3 sequence: CASSLSGAFGTQYF. CDR3 DNA: TGTGCCAGTAGTCTTAGCGGGGCTTTTGGTACGCAGTATTTT.

This sequence joins TRBV19 and TRBJ1-1, with D possibly matching TRBD1 (5 bases). The CDR3 spans 15 residues. The germline V and J ends were trimmed by 5 bases and 1 base, with 14 bases remaining between them. The germline CDR1 and CDR2 sequences are LNHDA and SQIVND (reference sequence). The CDR3 bases are TGTGCCAGTAGTCATGCCATCACAGGGAACACTGAAGCTTTCTTT. Residues: CASSHAITGNTEAFF.

This rearrangement joins TRBV28 to TRBJ2-2; 7 nucleotides align to TRBD1. Losses at the gene ends were 3 bases for V and 1 base for J; bases not matched to a gene: 5. There are 16 residues in the CDR3. The germline V gene encodes CDR1 MDHEN and CDR2 SYDVKM. CDR3 sequence: CASSLMRGQNTGELFF. CDR3 coding DNA: TGTGCCAGCAGTTTGATGAGGGGGCAGAACACCGGGGAGCTGTTTTTT.

The rearrangement joins TRBV5-1 to TRBJ2-7, with 7 nucleotides matching TRBD2. Germline assignment: CDR1 SGHRS and CDR2 YFSETQ. Trimming at V came to 3 bases and at J to 0 bases, leaving 6 bases not matched to a gene. This CDR3 spans 15 amino acids. The chain's CDR3 is CASSSQSGNSYEQYF. The CDR3 DNA follows: TGCGCCAGCAGCTCGCAAAGCGGGAACTCCTACGAGCAGTACTTC.

The chain recombines TRBV6-5 with TRBJ2-7; D is tentatively TRBD1 or TRBD2 (5 bases each). V gave up 0 bases and J gave up 3 bases, with 6 bases separating them. The CDR3 runs to 13 residues. Germline lookup yields CDR1 MNHEY and CDR2 SVGAGI. The CDR3 loop is CASSYSRGYEQYF. As DNA, the CDR3 is TGTGCCAGCAGTTACTCGAGGGGCTACGAGCAGTACTTC.

The chain employs TRBV11-2 and TRBJ2-1; 7 bases agree with TRBD2. Germline V gene sequence: CDR1 SGHAT, CDR2 FQNNGV. The CDR3 extends over 12 amino acids. V shed 3 bases, J shed 13 bases, and the junction held 6 bases outside the gene matches. The DNA for the CDR3 is TGTGCCAGCAGCTTTAGGCGGGACTACCAGTTCTTC. This encodes CASSFRRDYQFF.

The chain carries TRBV7-8 and TRBJ2-1; TRBD2 might be the D (5 bases). The germline gives CDR1 SGHVS, CDR2 FQNEAQ. Trimming removed 10 bases from V and 3 bases from J, with 10 bases in between. The CDR3 covers 12 residues. This CDR3 reads CATTDYYNEQFF. CDR3 DNA: TGTGCCACGACCGACTACTACAATGAGCAGTTCTTC.

J is TRBJ2-1 and V is TRBV5-6, with D unclear. Deletions cut 0 bases from V and 8 bases from J, with 0 bases between. The CDR3 has 10 residues. Germline values: CDR1 SGHDT, CDR2 YYEEEE. The DNA of the CDR3 is TGTGCCAGCAGCTTGGATGAGCAGTTCTTC. It codes for CASSLDEQFF.

There are a few counts of this clone. This sequence joins TRBV6-1 and TRBJ1-1, with D hard to call. V was clipped by 3 bases and J by 1 base, with 6 bases between them. Looked up from germline, CDR1 is MNHNS and CDR2 is SASEGT. The CDR3 extends over 13 amino acids. The CDR3 reads CASSEQRNTEAFF. The CDR3 bases are TGTGCCAGCAGTGAGCAGCGGAACACTGAAGCTTTCTTT.

The chain joins TRBV5-6 to TRBJ1-1, with 9 bases aligning to TRBD1. Trimming took 2 bases from V and 11 from J; bases not matched to a gene: 7. Germline CDR1 SGHDT, CDR2 YYEEEE. The CDR3 is 13 amino acids. CDR3 amino acids: CASSLGTGFSAFF. The CDR3 DNA follows: TGTGCCAGCAGCTTAGGGACAGGGTTCTCTGCTTTCTTT.

The rearrangement joins TRBV30 to TRBJ2-3; 12 bases map to TRBD2. Germline V gene sequence: CDR1 GTSNPN, CDR2 SVGIG (reference sequence). The CDR3 is made up of 15 amino acids. V dropped 5 bases and J dropped 6; count of bases not matched to a gene: 9. The CDR3 sequence is CAWGLAGILRDTQYF. For the CDR3, the DNA is TGTGCCTGGGGACTAGCGGGAATCTTACGGGATACGCAGTATTTT.

The chain has TRBV5-8 and TRBJ1-5; D is unclear. The CDR3 totals 11 residues. V gave up 4 bases and J gave up 5 bases, with 4 bases separating them. CDR1 and CDR2 (germline): SGHTS, YDEGEE. CDR3 in DNA: TGTGCCAGCAGCCGTGATCAGCCCCAGCATTTT. Residues: CASSRDQPQHF.

The genes are TRBV2 and TRBJ2-1; 16 positions agree with TRBD2. Germline trimming cut 2 bases from V and 6 bases from J; bases unmatched to any gene: 13. The CDR3 is 20 residues long. Germline V gene data show CDR1 as SNHLY and CDR2 as FYNNEI. The CDR3 coding sequence is TGTGCCAGCAGTGAATGGGGGACTAGCGGGAGGGGCGGCAGAGGCAATGAGCAGTTCTTC. Encoded protein: CASSEWGTSGRGGRGNEQFF.

The chain carries TRBV4-1 and TRBJ1-1; D ambiguous. Trimming took 0 bases from V and 5 from J, leaving 10 bases between them. The CDR3 is 14 amino acids. CDR1 is MGHRA and CDR2 is YSYEKL in the germline V gene. CDR3 loop: CASSQDLLGTEAFF. As DNA, the CDR3 is TGCGCCAGCAGCCAAGATTTATTGGGGACTGAAGCTTTCTTT.

The chain is built from TRBV5-1 and TRBJ2-1; 10 nucleotides agree with TRBD2. Germline-derived CDR1 and CDR2 are SGHRS and YFSETQ. This CDR3 spans 15 amino acids. The J segment lost 7 bases and the V segment lost 4 bases, leaving 8 bases of the junction unmatched. The DNA for the CDR3 is TGCGCCAGCAGCAGAGGAGCGGGAGGGGAGAATGAGCAGTTCTTC. Translated: CASSRGAGGENEQFF. The full variable domain, in which reference TRBV5-1 and TRBJ2-1 provide the parts outside the CDR3, is KAGVTQTPRYLIKTRGQQVTLSCSPISGHRSVSWYQQTPGQGLQFLFEYFSETQRNKGNFPGRFSGRQFSNSRSEMNVSTLELGDSALYLCASSRGAGGENEQFFGPGTRLTVL.

This chain connects TRBV19 to TRBJ2-7, with D maybe TRBD1 (6 bases). Per germline, CDR1 LNHDA and CDR2 SQIVND (reference sequence). With 6 bases removed from V and 4 bases from J, the gap between germline ends came to 19 bases. This CDR3 has 15 residues. The CDR3, as DNA: TGTGCCAGTAGCCCGAGGGGGACAACCGTGTACGAGCAGTACTTC. This codes for CASSPRGTTVYEQYF. Based on the CDR3 plus reference TRBV19 and TRBJ2-7, the full variable domain is DGGITQSPKYLFRKEGQNVTLSCEQNLNHDAMYWYRQDPGQGLRLIYYSQIVNDFQKGDIAEGYSVSREKKESFPLTVTSAQKNPTAFYLCASSPRGTTVYEQYFGPGTRLTVT.

The J gene is TRBJ2-1, the V gene TRBV19, with 7 bases matching TRBD2. V gave up 6 bases and J gave up 4 bases; unmatched junction bases: 6. Germline assignment: CDR1 LNHDA and CDR2 SQIVND (reference sequence). This CDR3 region has 14 residues. CDR3 coding DNA: TGTGCCAGTAGAGGGAGCGGGATTTACAATGAGCAGTTCTTC. Translating gives CASRGSGIYNEQFF.

The V call is TRBV7-9, the J call TRBJ1-1; no clear D gene. The CDR3 extends over 13 amino acids. The V end lost 2 bases, the J end lost 1 base, and 5 bases lay between the germline ends. Germline CDR1 is SEHNR and CDR2 is FQNEAQ (reference sequence). This CDR3 reads CASSLTGNTEAFF. For the CDR3, the DNA is TGTGCCAGCAGCTTAACTGGGAACACTGAAGCTTTCTTT.

This clone was observed once. The V call is TRBV30, the J call TRBJ1-1, with TRBD1 as a possible D gene (5 bases). V lost 1 base, J lost 12 bases, and 15 bases lay in between. The germline V gene has CDR1 GTSNPN and CDR2 SVGIG (reference sequence). This CDR3 spans 12 amino acids. The chain's CDR3 is CAWSDLGPGTFF. The CDR3 bases are TGTGCCTGGAGTGATTTGGGACCCGGAACTTTCTTT.

A word on this clone: The junction and the germline gene differ at one end; a read error may be behind it. V usage is TRBV2 and J usage is TRBJ1-2, with D maybe TRBD1 (6 bases). This CDR3 has 14 residues. In germline, CDR1 is SNHLY, CDR2 FYNNEI. CDR3 DNA sequence: TGTGCCGGCAGCCCTCTTGGCGGGGGCGCTGGCTACACCTTC. Translation gives CAGSPLGGGAGYTF.

This sequence joins TRBV19 and TRBJ1-1; D unresolved. The CDR3 is 14 residues long. Germline values: CDR1 LNHDA, CDR2 SQIVND (reference sequence). The V end was cut by 3 bases, the J end by 7 bases, with 15 bases between. CDR3 residues: CASSIAGGRLEAFF. DNA of the CDR3: TGTGCCAGTAGTATCGCAGGCGGGCGCCTTGAAGCTTTCTTT.